This TCR beta chain comes out of a study of neurological immune-mediated disorders. Study-wide points: Multiple sclerosis, the disease with the least TCR clonal expansion, fell below healthy controls, whereas HTLV-1-associated myelopathy showed the most. There were no CDR3 amino acid sequences shared by expanded clones across subjects, a result suggesting private repertoires in all groups.

The CDR3 consists of 12 residues. Trimming took 4 bases from V and 7 from J, leaving 10 bases between them. Germline assignment: CDR1 LGHDT and CDR2 YNNKEL (reference sequence). The sample holds many counts of this clonotype. Its cognate antigen is unknown. It was by 5'RACE with 10-nucleotide random UMIs that the cDNA was made. One entry per CDR3 protein, called by TCRdb with MiXCR from the 5' RACE reads. This table has 11,000 to 15,000 distinct CDR3 sequences, 10% appearing once. The sequenced sample consisted of PBMCs. The clonotype originates from a woman between 40 and 50 years old in good health. The rearrangement links TRBV3-1 to TRBJ1-1; D is unclear. As DNA, the CDR3 is TGTGCCAGCAGCCGTGGAGCGCTTGAAGCTTTCTTT. Protein: CASSRGALEAFF.